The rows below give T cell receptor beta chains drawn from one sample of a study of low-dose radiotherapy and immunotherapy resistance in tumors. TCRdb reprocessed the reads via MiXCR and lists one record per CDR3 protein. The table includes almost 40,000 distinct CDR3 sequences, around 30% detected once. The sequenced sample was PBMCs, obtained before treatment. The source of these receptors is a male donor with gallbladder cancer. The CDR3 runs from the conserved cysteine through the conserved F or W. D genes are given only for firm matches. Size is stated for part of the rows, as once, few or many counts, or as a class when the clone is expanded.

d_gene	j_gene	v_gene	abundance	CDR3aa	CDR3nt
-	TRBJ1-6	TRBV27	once	CASSLSYGWANSPLHF	TGTGCCAGCAGTTTATCCTACGGGTGGGCTAATTCACCCCTCCACTTT
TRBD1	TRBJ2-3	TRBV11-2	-	CANGQDRVGVSDTQYF	TGTGCCAACGGCCAGGACAGGGTTGGTGTCTCAGATACGCAGTATTTT
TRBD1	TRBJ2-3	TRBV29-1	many	CSVVQTRGTDTQYF	TGCAGCGTTGTGCAGACCAGGGGGACAGATACGCAGTATTTT
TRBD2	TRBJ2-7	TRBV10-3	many	CAISESGLPAPYEQYF	TGTGCCATCAGTGAGTCGGGACTACCAGCGCCATACGAGCAGTACTTC
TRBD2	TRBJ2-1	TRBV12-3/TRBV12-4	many	CASSTTSGGASSYNEQFF	TGTGCCAGCAGTACGACTAGCGGGGGGGCCAGCTCCTACAATGAGCAGTTCTTC
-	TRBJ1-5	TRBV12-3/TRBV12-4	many	CASSSTDNQPQHF	TGTGCCAGCAGTTCGACTGATAATCAGCCCCAGCATTTT
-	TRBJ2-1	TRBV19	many	CASSIGQSNEQFF	TGTGCCAGTAGTATCGGCCAGTCCAATGAGCAGTTCTTC
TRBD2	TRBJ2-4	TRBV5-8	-	CASTKAGASGGGVNIQYF	TGTGCCAGCACCAAGGCCGGGGCTAGCGGGGGTGGAGTAAACATTCAGTACTTC
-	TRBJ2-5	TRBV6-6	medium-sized	CASTPVSAAETQYF	TGTGCCAGCACCCCCGTGAGCGCAGCGGAGACCCAGTACTTC
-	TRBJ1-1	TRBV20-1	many	CSARDRVANTEAFF	TGCAGTGCTAGAGATAGGGTGGCGAACACTGAAGCTTTCTTT
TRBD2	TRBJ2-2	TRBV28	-	CASSLSRLAGGQTGELFF	TGTGCCAGCAGTTTATCTCGACTAGCGGGAGGGCAAACCGGGGAGCTGTTTTTT
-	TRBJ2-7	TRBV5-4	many	CASSDAGRGGSYEQYF	TGTGCCAGCAGCGACGCGGGGCGGGGCGGCTCCTACGAGCAGTACTTC
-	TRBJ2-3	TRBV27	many	CASSASLSIGTQYF	TGTGCCAGCAGTGCATCCCTTAGCATTGGTACGCAGTATTTT
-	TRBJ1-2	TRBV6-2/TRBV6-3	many	CASSARTDHYYGYTF	TGTGCCAGCAGTGCCCGGACGGACCACTACTATGGCTACACCTTC
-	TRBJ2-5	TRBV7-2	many	CASSLWGPETQYF	TGTGCCAGCAGCTTATGGGGGCCAGAGACCCAGTACTTC
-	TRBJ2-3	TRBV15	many	CATSRDLTGRTQYF	TGTGCCACCAGCAGAGATTTGACGGGACGGACGCAGTATTTT
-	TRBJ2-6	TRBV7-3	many	CASSATGSAGANVLTF	TGTGCCAGCAGCGCTACAGGGAGCGCTGGGGCCAACGTCCTGACTTTC
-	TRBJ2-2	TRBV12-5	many	CASGSYPGRLNTGELFF	TGTGCTAGTGGTTCATACCCGGGACGGCTGAACACCGGGGAGCTGTTTTTT
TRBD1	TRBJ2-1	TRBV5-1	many	CASSSGTGGSRNEQFF	TGCGCCAGCAGTTCCGGGACAGGGGGCTCTCGGAATGAGCAGTTCTTC
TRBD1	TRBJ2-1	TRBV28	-	CASSKSGTGGSRQFF	TGTGCCAGCAGTAAATCCGGGACAGGGGGATCCAGGCAGTTCTTC